Here is one T cell receptor beta chain with its context. PCR amplification relied on 60 Vbeta primers (plus 13 Jbeta primers). Sequencing was performed with immunoSEQ multiplex PCR; in TCRdb, only in-frame clones are kept and a portion is missing. The data contain 250,000 to 350,000 clones, 80% of them singletons. The sample originates from a study of cytomegalovirus exposure and HLA in healthy donors. The V end was cut by 9 bases, the J end by 5 bases, with 16 bases between. There are 13 residues in the CDR3. From germline, CDR1 is MDHEN and CDR2 SYDVKM. V and J are TRBV28 and TRBJ1-2; D may be TRBD1 (6 bases). The sequence was obtained from a girl aged 2-10 years in good health and CMV-seronegative. Sequences were obtained from PBMCs. The CDR3 protein is CASNYGGLYGYTF. Here the CDR3 DNA reads TGTGCCAGTAACTACGGGGGGCTTTATGGCTACACCTTC.